This TCR beta chain was recorded in a study of cytomegalovirus exposure and HLA in healthy donors. This CDR3 contains 13 residues. CDR1 MGHDK and CDR2 SYGVNS come from the germline V gene. Trimming stripped 1 base from V and 6 bases from J, with 9 bases between. Use of 60 Vbeta and 13 Jbeta primers characterized the PCR. Using immunoSEQ multiplex PCR, the repertoire was profiled, and TCRdb retains in-frame clones only, with some absent. This sample's table has approximately 120,000 clones. Sequencing input: PBMCs. This sequence joins TRBV25-1 and TRBJ1-1, with TRBD1 as a possible D gene (5 bases). The receptor's source is a man between 25 and 39 years old in good health and CMV-seronegative. CDR3 sequence reads: CASSESRVAEAFF. The CDR3 region has the DNA TGTGCCAGCAGTGAATCCAGGGTCGCTGAAGCTTTCTTT.